This T cell receptor beta chain originates from a study of blood T cell repertoires in COVID-19. The repertoire was sequenced with immunoSEQ multiplex PCR; TCRdb's copy has only in-frame clones and lacks some. The sample lists roughly 410,000 clones; roughly 90% were seen once. Germline V gene sequence: CDR1 MGHRA, CDR2 YSYEKL. The CDR3 has 15 amino acids. Trimming took off 3 bases at V and 1 base at J, with 9 bases between the two ends. Sequencing input: peripheral blood. The sequence was obtained from a woman aged 40-49 years with COVID-19, enrolled during active disease. The chain links TRBV4-1 to TRBJ1-4, with D perhaps TRBD1 (6 bases). The CDR3 region is CASSQRGLTNEKLFF. CDR3 sequence (DNA): TGCGCCAGCAGCCAGCGGGGGCTAACTAATGAAAAACTGTTTTTT.